Shown below are 10 T cell receptor beta chains from a single sample sequenced in a study of cytomegalovirus exposure and HLA in healthy donors. The primer mix had 60 Vbeta and 13 Jbeta primers. This table comes from immunoSEQ multiplex PCR, and its TCRdb copy is limited to in-frame clones, with some not included. The sample records about 160,000 clones, roughly 80% being singletons. The specimen was PBMCs. Receptors originate from a woman aged 25 to 45 in good health and CMV-seronegative.

CDR3 region: CASRLTGANTEAFF. The CDR3 coding sequence is TGTGCCAGCAGATTGACAGGGGCGAACACTGAAGCTTTCTTT. The chain combines TRBV6-1 with TRBJ1-1; 8 bases line up with TRBD1. This CDR3 region has 14 residues. Germline-derived CDR1 and CDR2 are MNHNS and SASEGT. With 6 bases clipped from V and 1 base from J, the junction kept 4 bases outside the gene matches.

This clone has just one count. The chain employs TRBV27 and TRBJ1-1; the D gene is possibly TRBD1 (5 bases). V was cut by 6 bases and J by 2 bases, with 16 bases left in between. This CDR3 has 15 amino acids. Germline loops: CDR1 MNHEY, CDR2 SMNVEV (reference sequence). The chain's CDR3 is CASRPWGDPNTEAFF. The DNA for the CDR3 is TGTGCCAGCAGGCCCTGGGGGGACCCTAACACTGAAGCTTTCTTT.

Here the CDR3 DNA reads TGTGCCAGCAGCGTAGGACTAGCGGGGGCCTACGAGCAGTACTTC. The encoded protein is CASSVGLAGAYEQYF. The chain is built from TRBV9 and TRBJ2-5; 12 nucleotides align to TRBD2. With the DNA end fitting TRBJ2-7 better, the J assignment may be wrong. The CDR3 runs to 15 residues. Germline V CDR1 and CDR2: SGDLS, YYNGEE.

The J gene is TRBJ2-5, the V gene TRBV6-5; perhaps TRBD1 as D (6 bases). This CDR3 has 15 residues. CDR1 is MNHEY, CDR2 SVGAGI, per germline. With 4 bases removed from V and 5 bases from J, the gap between germline ends came to 17 bases. CDR3 protein: CASSWGQDHAETQYF. CDR3 nucleotide sequence: TGTGCCAGCAGTTGGGGGCAGGATCATGCTGAGACCCAGTACTTC.

In this sample, this clone turned up once. The V call is TRBV5-6, the J call TRBJ2-5, with 8 bases aligning to TRBD2. The CDR3 is made up of 15 amino acids. Germline CDR1 and CDR2: SGHDT and YYEEEE. The V and J ends lost 4 bases and 3 bases, in that order; junction bases with no gene match: 8. CDR3 sequence (DNA): TGTGCCAGCAGCCGGGGTGGGACTAGTAAAGAGACCCAGTACTTC. Translating gives CASSRGGTSKETQYF.

This chain's CDR3 is CASSGQAISNQPQHF. CDR3 sequence (DNA): TGTGCCAGCAGTGGACAGGCGATTAGCAATCAGCCCCAGCATTTT. V is TRBV6-1 and J is TRBJ1-5, with TRBD1 as a possible D gene (6 bases). Trimming took off 4 bases at V and 0 bases at J, with 10 bases between the two ends. The CDR3 loop spans 15 amino acids. Per germline, CDR1 MNHNS and CDR2 SASEGT.

The V call is TRBV7-2, the J call TRBJ2-3; perhaps TRBD1 as D (6 bases). The CDR3 sequence is 14 residues long. The V gene's germline CDR1 is SGHTA and CDR2 FQGNSA. Deletions cut 6 bases from V and 6 bases from J, with 16 bases between. The CDR3 DNA is TGTGCCAGCAGACCTTTCAGGGGAGTCGATACGCAGTATTTT. It is translated as CASRPFRGVDTQYF.

In its sample, this clone was seen a few times. The V gene is TRBV5-1, the J gene TRBJ1-2, with D unclear. Trimming cost V 1 base and J 0 bases, with 10 bases left between them. There are 15 residues in the CDR3. Germline loops: CDR1 SGHRS, CDR2 YFSETQ. CDR3 DNA: TGCGCCAGCAGCTTGAGAACAGACGCTAACTATGGCTACACCTTC. The encoded protein is CASSLRTDANYGYTF. Full variable domain (remainder filled in from reference TRBV5-1 and TRBJ1-2): KAGVTQTPRYLIKTRGQQVTLSCSPISGHRSVSWYQQTPGQGLQFLFEYFSETQRNKGNFPGRFSGRQFSNSRSEMNVSTLELGDSALYLCASSLRTDANYGYTFGSGTRLTVV.

The chain has TRBV11-2 and TRBJ1-6, with TRBD1 matching over 7 bases. This CDR3 is built from 16 residues. Germline V gives CDR1 SGHAT, CDR2 FQNNGV. Trimming cost V 6 bases and J 11 bases; bases outside gene matches: 16. The CDR3 spells CASRPVGVGGEAPLHF. CDR3 DNA sequence: TGTGCCAGCAGACCCGTGGGGGTAGGGGGCGAGGCACCCCTCCACTTT.

This chain uses TRBV19 with TRBJ2-4, with 7 bases matching TRBD1. Trimming removed 4 bases from V and 0 bases from J; junction bases left unmatched: 6. The V gene's germline CDR1 is LNHDA and CDR2 SQIVND (reference sequence). The CDR3 runs to 16 residues. CDR3 DNA: TGTGCCAGTAGTAGGGACAGATCCTTAGCCAAAAACATTCAGTACTTC. This encodes CASSRDRSLAKNIQYF.